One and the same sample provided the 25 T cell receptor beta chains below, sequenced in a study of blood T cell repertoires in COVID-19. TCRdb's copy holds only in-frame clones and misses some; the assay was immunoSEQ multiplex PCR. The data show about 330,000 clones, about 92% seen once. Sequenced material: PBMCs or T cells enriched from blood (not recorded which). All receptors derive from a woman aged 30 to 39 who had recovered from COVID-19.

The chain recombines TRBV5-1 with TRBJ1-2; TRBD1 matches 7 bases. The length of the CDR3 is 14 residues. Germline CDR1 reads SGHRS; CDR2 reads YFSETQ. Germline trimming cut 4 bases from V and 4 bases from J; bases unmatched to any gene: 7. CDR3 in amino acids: CASSAPGQIYGYTF. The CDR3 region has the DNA TGCGCCAGCAGCGCTCCGGGACAGATCTATGGCTACACCTTC.

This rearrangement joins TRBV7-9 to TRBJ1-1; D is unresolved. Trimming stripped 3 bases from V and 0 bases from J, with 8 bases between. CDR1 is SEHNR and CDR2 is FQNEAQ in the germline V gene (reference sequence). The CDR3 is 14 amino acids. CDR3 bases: TGTGCCAGCAGCTTCCCCCCCATGAACACTGAAGCTTTCTTT. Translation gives CASSFPPMNTEAFF.

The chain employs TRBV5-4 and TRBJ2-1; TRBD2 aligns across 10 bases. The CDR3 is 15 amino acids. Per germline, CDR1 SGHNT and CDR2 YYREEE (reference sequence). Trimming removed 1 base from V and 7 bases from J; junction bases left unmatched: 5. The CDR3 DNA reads TGTGCCAGCAGCTTGACTAGCGGGGTGGGAAATGAGCAGTTCTTC. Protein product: CASSLTSGVGNEQFF.

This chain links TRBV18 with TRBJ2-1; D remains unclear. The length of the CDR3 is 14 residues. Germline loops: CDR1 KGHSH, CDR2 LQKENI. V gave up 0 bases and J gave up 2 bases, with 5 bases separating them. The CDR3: CASSPPATYNEQFF. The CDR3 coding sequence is TGTGCCAGCTCACCACCGGCCACCTACAATGAGCAGTTCTTC.

The CDR3 sequence: CASSILAATSTDTQYF. The CDR3 coding sequence is TGTGCCAGCAGTATACTAGCGGCTACTAGCACAGATACGCAGTATTTT. The rearrangement uses TRBV9 and TRBJ2-3; 8 bases are a match to TRBD2. The trim removed 5 bases at V and 0 bases at J, leaving 8 bases unmatched. Germline lookup yields CDR1 SGDLS and CDR2 YYNGEE. This CDR3 is built from 16 residues.

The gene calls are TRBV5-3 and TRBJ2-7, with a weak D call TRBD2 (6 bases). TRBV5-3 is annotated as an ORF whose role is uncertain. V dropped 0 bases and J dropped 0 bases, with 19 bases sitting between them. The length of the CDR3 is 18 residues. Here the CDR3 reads CARSLAWGLHLSSYEQYF. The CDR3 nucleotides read TGTGCCAGAAGCTTGGCCTGGGGACTCCACCTTAGCTCCTACGAGCAGTACTTC.

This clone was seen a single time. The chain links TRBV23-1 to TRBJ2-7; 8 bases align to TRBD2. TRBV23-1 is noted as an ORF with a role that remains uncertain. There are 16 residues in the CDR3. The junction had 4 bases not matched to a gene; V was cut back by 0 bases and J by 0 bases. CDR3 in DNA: TGCGCCAGCAGTCAATCGTGCGGGAGGAGCTCCTACGAGCAGTACTTC. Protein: CASSQSCGRSSYEQYF.

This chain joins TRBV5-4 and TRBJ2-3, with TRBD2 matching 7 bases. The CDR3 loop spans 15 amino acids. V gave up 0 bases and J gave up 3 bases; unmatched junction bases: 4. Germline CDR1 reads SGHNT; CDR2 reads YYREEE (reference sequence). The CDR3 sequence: CASSLGGSWTDTQYF. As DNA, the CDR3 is TGTGCCAGCAGCTTGGGCGGGAGTTGGACAGATACGCAGTATTTT.

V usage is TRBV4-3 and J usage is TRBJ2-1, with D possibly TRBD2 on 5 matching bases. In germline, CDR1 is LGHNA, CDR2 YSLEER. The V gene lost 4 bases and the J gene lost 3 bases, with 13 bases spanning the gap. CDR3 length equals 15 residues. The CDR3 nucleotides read TGCGCCAGCAGCCTACAAGTCCGGGACTACAATGAGCAGTTCTTC. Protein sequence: CASSLQVRDYNEQFF.

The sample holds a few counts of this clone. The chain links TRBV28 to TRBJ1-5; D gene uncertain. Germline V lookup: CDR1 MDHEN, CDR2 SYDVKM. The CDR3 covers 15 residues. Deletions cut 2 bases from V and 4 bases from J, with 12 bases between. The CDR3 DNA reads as TGTGCCAGCAGTTTAACAGCCTTAGGTAATCAGCCCCAGCATTTT. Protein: CASSLTALGNQPQHF.

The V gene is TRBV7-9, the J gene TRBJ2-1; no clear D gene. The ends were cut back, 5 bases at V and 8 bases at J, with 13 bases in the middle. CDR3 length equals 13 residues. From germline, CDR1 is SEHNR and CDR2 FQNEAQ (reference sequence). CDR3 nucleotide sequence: TGTGCCAGCAGCCCCAACGGTCTCGATGAGCAGTTCTTC. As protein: CASSPNGLDEQFF.

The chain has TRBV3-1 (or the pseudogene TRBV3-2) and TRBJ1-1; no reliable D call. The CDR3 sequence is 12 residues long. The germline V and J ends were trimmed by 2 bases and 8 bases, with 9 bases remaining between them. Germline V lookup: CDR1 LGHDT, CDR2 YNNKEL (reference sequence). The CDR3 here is CASSQRRSEAFF. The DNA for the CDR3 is TGTGCCAGCAGCCAAAGGAGGTCAGAAGCTTTCTTT.

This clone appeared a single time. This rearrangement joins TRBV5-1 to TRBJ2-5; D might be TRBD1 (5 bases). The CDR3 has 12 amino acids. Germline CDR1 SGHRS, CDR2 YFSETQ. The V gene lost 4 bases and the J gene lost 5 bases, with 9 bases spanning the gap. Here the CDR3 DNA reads TGCGCCAGCAGCGAAGGGGCGGAGACCCAGTACTTC. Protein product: CASSEGAETQYF.

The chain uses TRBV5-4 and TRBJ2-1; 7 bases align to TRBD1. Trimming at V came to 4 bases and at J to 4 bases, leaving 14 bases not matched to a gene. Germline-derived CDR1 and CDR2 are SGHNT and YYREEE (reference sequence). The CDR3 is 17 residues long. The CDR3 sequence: CASSKPTGTASYNEQFF. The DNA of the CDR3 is TGTGCCAGCAGCAAACCGACCGGGACAGCCTCTTACAATGAGCAGTTCTTC.

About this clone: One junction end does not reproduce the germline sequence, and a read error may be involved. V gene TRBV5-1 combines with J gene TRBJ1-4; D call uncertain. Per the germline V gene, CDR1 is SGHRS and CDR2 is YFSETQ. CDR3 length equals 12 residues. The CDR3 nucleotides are TGCGCCAGCAGTTTGGCGGGGGAAAAACTGTTTTTT. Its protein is CASSLAGEKLFF.

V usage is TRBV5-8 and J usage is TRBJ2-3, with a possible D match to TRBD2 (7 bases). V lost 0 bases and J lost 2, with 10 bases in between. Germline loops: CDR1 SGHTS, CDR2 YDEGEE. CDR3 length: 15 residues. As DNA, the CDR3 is TGTGCCAGCAGCTTGGCGGGGGGCCCCACAGATACGCAGTATTTT. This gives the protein CASSLAGGPTDTQYF.

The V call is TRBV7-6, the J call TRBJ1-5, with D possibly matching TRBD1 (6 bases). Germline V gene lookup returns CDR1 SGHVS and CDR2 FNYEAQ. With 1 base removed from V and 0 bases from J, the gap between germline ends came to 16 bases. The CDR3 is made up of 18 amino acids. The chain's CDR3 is CASSLERGRGDSNQPQHF. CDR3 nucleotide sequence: TGTGCCAGCAGCTTAGAGCGGGGCAGGGGCGATAGCAATCAGCCCCAGCATTTT. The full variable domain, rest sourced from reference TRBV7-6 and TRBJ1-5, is GAGVSQSPRYKVTKRGQDVALRCDPISGHVSLYWYRQALGQGPEFLTYFNYEAQQDKSGLPNDRFSAERPEGSISTLTIQRTEQRDSAMYRCASSLERGRGDSNQPQHFGDGTRLSIL.

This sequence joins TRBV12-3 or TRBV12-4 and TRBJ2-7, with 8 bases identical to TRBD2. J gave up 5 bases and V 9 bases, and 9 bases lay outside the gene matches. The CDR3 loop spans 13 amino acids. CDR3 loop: CASQRGGRNEQYF. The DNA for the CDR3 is TGTGCCAGTCAGCGCGGGGGGAGGAACGAGCAGTACTTC.

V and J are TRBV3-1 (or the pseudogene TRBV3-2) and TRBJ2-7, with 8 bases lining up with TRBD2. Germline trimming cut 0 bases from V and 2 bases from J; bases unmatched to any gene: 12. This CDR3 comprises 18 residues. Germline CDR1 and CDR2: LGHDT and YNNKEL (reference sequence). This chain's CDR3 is CASSQEGGAGDPTYEQYF. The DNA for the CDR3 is TGTGCCAGCAGCCAAGAAGGAGGAGCGGGGGACCCCACCTACGAGCAGTACTTC.

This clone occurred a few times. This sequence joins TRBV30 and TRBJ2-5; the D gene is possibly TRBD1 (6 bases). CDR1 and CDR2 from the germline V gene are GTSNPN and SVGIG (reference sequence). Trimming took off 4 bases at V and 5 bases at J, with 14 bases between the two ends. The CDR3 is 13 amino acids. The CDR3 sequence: CAWTQGTRETQYF. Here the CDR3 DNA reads TGTGCCTGGACGCAGGGGACCCGGGAGACCCAGTACTTC.

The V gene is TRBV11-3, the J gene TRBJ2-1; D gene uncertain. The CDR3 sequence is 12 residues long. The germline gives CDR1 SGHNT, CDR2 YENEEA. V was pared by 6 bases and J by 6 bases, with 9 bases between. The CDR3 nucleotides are TGTGCCAGCAGGTTTCTAGTCAATGAGCAGTTCTTC. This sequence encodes CASRFLVNEQFF.

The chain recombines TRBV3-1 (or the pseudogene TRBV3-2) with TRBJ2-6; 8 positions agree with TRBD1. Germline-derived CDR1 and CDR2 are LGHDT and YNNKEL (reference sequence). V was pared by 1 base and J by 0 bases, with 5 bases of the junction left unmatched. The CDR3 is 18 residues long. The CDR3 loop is CASSQGDRLYSGANVLTF. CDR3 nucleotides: TGTGCCAGCAGCCAAGGGGACAGGCTCTACTCTGGGGCCAACGTCCTGACTTTC.

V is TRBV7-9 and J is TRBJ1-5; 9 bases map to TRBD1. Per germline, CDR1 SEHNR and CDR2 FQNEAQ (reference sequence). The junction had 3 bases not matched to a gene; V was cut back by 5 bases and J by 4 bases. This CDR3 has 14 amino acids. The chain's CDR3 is CASSQQGANQPQHF. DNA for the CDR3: TGTGCCAGCAGCCAACAGGGGGCAAATCAGCCCCAGCATTTT.

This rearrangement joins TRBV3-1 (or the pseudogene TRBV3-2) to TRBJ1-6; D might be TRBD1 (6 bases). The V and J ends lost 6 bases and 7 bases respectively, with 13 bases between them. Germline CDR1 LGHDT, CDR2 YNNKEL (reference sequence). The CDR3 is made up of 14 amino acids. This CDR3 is CASRDQGWNSPLHF. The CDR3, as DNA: TGTGCCAGCAGGGATCAGGGGTGGAATTCACCCCTCCACTTT.

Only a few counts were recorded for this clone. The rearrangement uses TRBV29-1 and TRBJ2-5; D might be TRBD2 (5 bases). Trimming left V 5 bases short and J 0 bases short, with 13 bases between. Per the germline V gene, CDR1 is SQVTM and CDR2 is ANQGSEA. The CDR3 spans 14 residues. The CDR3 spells CSVRATGNQETQYF. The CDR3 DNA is TGCAGCGTTAGAGCGACGGGGAACCAAGAGACCCAGTACTTC.